This TCR beta chain was observed in a study of cytomegalovirus exposure and HLA in healthy donors. The PCR ran on 60 Vbeta and 13 Jbeta primers. In the original processing: In a later analysis, of roughly 83 million unique beta chains, some 10 million appeared in at least two donors. Clones were sequenced by immunoSEQ multiplex PCR, and TCRdb holds only the in-frame ones, with some missing. The V and J calls and clone size were taken over from that table, and D and trimming were inferred from the DNA. The sample totals about 120,000 clones; its top ten clones hold roughly 1.7%. CDR3 length equals 16 residues. Trimming pared 1 base from V and 1 base from J, leaving 14 bases between. CDR1 is SNHLY and CDR2 is FYNNEI in the germline V gene. As for this clone: Its antigen is unidentified.

The study, taken as a whole, reports: Most observed TCR sequences were rare, whereas some public TCRs were detected in many donors. Later analysis associated a missense DCLRE1C variant with TCR beta V- and J-gene trimming.

All donors participated as healthy donors of bone marrow. This clonotype originated in a woman between 40 and 55 years old in good health and CMV-seropositive. Source material: PBMCs. The chain employs TRBV2 and TRBJ2-7, with a possible D match to TRBD1 (5 bases). The CDR3 nucleotides are TGTGCCAGCAGTGAAGGAGCAGGGCAAAGTTCCTACGAGCAGTACTTC. It specifies CASSEGAGQSSYEQYF.